This TCR beta chain was recorded in a study of T cell responses to AZD1222 COVID-19 vaccine. Points from the study as a whole: Nearly half of the spike-specific TCRs reportedly recognize variant regions that carry no mutations.

Regarding this clone: Its antigen is as yet unknown.

Assay used: immunoSEQ multiplex PCR; TCRdb lists only in-frame clones, some missing. The data contain approximately 130,000 clones, roughly 91% of them seen just once; the ten biggest clones take up around 30%. There are 14 residues in the CDR3. Germline CDR1 and CDR2: SGHDT and YYEEEE. V was trimmed by 2 bases and J by 4 bases, leaving 10 bases between them. The chain has TRBV5-6 and TRBJ2-4; D may be TRBD2 (5 bases). The TCR comes from an adult in good health. The sequencing here drew on peripheral blood, taken on day 0 of AZD1222 vaccination. The CDR3 bases are TGTGCCAGCAGCTTCGACGGACTTAAAAACATTCAGTACTTC. It is translated as CASSFDGLKNIQYF.